The TCR beta chain under discussion was sequenced for a study of T cell responses to AZD1222 COVID-19 vaccine. Study findings and constraints: Only a handful of AZD1222 recipients were seropositive at baseline. White British ancestry dominated among donors, who included more females, and clonal diversity was possibly underestimated.

Per germline, CDR1 LGHDT and CDR2 YNNKEL (reference sequence). Trimming removed 3 bases at V and 1 base at J, with 4 bases between. CDR3 length: 13 amino acids. Repertoires were generated with immunoSEQ multiplex PCR, while TCRdb's copy carries only in-frame clones and drops some. The sample carries roughly 120,000 clones, about 86% recorded once. Comments on this clone: What it recognizes is unknown.

Specimen: peripheral blood, collected on day 0 of AZD1222 vaccination. The J gene is TRBJ1-5, the V gene TRBV3-1 (or the pseudogene TRBV3-2); D ambiguous. This sequence originates from an adult in good health. The CDR3 protein is CASSQGSNQPQHF. CDR3 sequence (DNA): TGTGCCAGCAGCCAGGGGAGCAATCAGCCCCAGCATTTT.